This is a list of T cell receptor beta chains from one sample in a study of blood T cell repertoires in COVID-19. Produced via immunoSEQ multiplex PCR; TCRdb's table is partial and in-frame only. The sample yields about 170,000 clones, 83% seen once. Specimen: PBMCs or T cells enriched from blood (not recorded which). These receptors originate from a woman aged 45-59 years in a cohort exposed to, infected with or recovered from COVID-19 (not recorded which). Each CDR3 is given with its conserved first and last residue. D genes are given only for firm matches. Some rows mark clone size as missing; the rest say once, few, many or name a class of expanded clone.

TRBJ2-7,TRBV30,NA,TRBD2,CAHQGLAEQYF,TGTGCCCACCAGGGACTAGCCGAGCAGTACTTC
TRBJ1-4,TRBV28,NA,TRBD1,CASSPTGGVEKLFF,TGTGCCAGCAGTCCTACAGGGGGCGTTGAAAAACTGTTTTTT
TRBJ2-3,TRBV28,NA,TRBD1,CASSFQQGASDTQYF,TGTGCCAGCAGTTTTCAACAGGGGGCATCAGATACGCAGTATTTT
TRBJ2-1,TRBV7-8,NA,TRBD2,CASSLEGLAGVHEQFF,TGTGCCAGCAGCTTAGAAGGACTAGCGGGAGTTCATGAGCAGTTCTTC
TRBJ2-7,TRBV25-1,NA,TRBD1,CASSEDPGQSSHEQYF,TGTGCCAGCAGTGAAGATCCGGGACAGTCATCCCACGAGCAGTACTTC
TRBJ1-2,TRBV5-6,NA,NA,CASSAGLEVDYGYTF,TGTGCCAGCAGCGCGGGACTAGAAGTGGACTATGGCTACACCTTC
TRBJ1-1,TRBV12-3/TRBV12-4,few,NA,CASRQRGEAFF,TGTGCCAGCAGACAAAGGGGCGAAGCTTTCTTT
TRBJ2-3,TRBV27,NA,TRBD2,CASSLLPSGTSSDTQYF,TGTGCCAGCAGTTTACTACCGAGCGGGACTTCTTCAGATACGCAGTATTTT
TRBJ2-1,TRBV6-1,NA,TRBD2,CASSEVLAGGIEFF,TGTGCCAGCAGTGAAGTCCTAGCGGGAGGGATCGAGTTCTTC
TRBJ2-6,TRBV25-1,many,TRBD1,CASATGTVAGANVLTF,TGTGCCAGCGCAACCGGGACAGTTGCTGGGGCCAACGTCCTGACTTTC
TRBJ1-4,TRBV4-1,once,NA,CASSPGGKGRNEKLFF,TGCGCCAGCAGCCCCGGAGGGAAGGGGAGGAATGAAAAACTGTTTTTT
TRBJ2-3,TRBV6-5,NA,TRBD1,CASSPGQGRTDTQYF,TGTGCCAGCAGTCCTGGACAGGGACGCACAGATACGCAGTATTTT
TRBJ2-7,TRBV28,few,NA,CASSFLQNEQYF,TGTGCCAGCAGTTTCTTGCAGAACGAGCAGTACTTC
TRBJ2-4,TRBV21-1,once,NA,CASGGTGTTLPKNIQYF,TGTGCCAGCGGGGGGACAGGGACTACCTTACCCAAAAACATTCAGTACTTC
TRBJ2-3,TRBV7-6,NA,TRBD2,CASSLVESGGGGTQYF,TGTGCCAGCAGCTTAGTAGAGAGCGGGGGCGGGGGTACGCAGTATTTT
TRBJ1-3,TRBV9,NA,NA,CASSVGSGGIDSGNTIYF,TGTGCCAGCAGCGTGGGGTCTGGAGGAATCGACTCTGGAAACACCATATATTTT
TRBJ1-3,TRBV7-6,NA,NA,CASSLPGSSGNTIYF,TGTGCCAGCAGCTTGCCAGGGTCCTCTGGAAACACCATATATTTT
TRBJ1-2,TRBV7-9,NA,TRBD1,CASSFPGQGRGYTF,TGTGCCAGCAGCTTCCCAGGACAGGGAAGGGGCTACACCTTC
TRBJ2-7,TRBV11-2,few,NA,CASSSGVSGTEQYF,TGTGCCAGCAGCTCAGGGGTCTCGGGGACCGAGCAGTACTTC
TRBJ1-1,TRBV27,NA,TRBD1,CASSIAGGERAEAFF,TGTGCCAGCAGTATAGCAGGGGGCGAGAGGGCTGAAGCTTTCTTT
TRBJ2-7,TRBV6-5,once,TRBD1,CASSYRDRGHYEQYF,TGTGCCAGCAGTTACAGGGACAGGGGGCACTACGAGCAGTACTTC
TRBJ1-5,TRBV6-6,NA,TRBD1,CASSPDRTQPQHF,TGTGCCAGCAGTCCGGACAGGACTCAGCCCCAGCATTTT
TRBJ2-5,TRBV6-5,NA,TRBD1,CASSFNRGETQYF,TGTGCCAGCAGTTTCAACAGGGGAGAGACCCAGTACTTC
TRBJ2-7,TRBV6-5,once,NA,CASSQGLGEQYF,TGTGCCAGCAGCCAGGGTTTGGGGGAGCAGTACTTC
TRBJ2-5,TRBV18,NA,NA,CASSPLAKETQYF,TGTGCCAGCTCACCACTTGCGAAAGAGACCCAGTACTTC
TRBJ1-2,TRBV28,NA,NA,CASTSPPQGVNGYTF,TGTGCCAGCACCTCCCCCCCCCAGGGCGTGAATGGCTACACCTTC
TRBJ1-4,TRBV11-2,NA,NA,CASSLGETTNEKLFF,TGTGCCAGCAGCTTAGGAGAAACAACTAATGAAAAACTGTTTTTT
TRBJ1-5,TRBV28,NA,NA,CASRLQGTGNQPQHF,TGTGCCAGCAGACTACAGGGAACGGGCAATCAGCCCCAGCATTTT
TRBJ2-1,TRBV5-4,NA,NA,CASSKALDYNEQFF,TGTGCCAGCAGCAAAGCGCTGGACTACAATGAGCAGTTCTTC
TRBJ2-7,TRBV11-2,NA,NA,CASSLGGGTPYEQYF,TGTGCCAGCAGCCTAGGGGGGGGGACGCCCTACGAGCAGTACTTC
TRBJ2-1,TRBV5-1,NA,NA,CASSGGKDEQFF,TGCGCCAGCAGCGGGGGGAAGGATGAGCAGTTCTTC
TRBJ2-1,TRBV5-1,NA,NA,CASSSLRSGNEQFF,TGCGCCAGCAGCTCCCTCAGATCAGGGAATGAGCAGTTCTTC
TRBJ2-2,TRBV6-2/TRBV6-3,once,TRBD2,CASSSSGVNTGELFF,TGTGCCAGCAGTTCTAGCGGGGTGAACACCGGGGAGCTGTTTTTT
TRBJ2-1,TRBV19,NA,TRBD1,CASKGGDREFYNEQFF,TGTGCCTCAAAGGGGGGGGACAGGGAGTTCTACAATGAGCAGTTCTTC
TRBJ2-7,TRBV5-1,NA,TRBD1,CASSVGQGGYEQYF,TGCGCCAGCAGCGTAGGACAGGGCGGCTACGAGCAGTACTTC
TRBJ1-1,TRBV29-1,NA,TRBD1,CSVHVPGQGPGTEAFF,TGCAGCGTCCACGTCCCGGGACAGGGGCCGGGCACTGAAGCTTTCTTT
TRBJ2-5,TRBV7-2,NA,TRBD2,CASSPTSGQETQYF,TGTGCCAGCAGCCCTACTAGCGGACAAGAGACCCAGTACTTC
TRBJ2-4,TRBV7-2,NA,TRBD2,CASSLGASGGKNIQYF,TGTGCCAGCAGCTTAGGGGCTAGCGGGGGCAAAAACATTCAGTACTTC
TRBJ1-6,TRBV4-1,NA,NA,CASSQGRALLINSPLHF,TGCGCCAGCAGCCAAGGGAGGGCGCTCCTGATAAATTCACCCCTCCACTTT
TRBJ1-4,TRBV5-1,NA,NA,CASSLEGSGEKLFF,TGCGCCAGCAGCTTGGAGGGGTCTGGTGAAAAACTGTTTTTT
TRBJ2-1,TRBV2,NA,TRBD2,CASRQLAGVTGEQFF,TGTGCCAGCAGGCAACTAGCGGGAGTAACGGGTGAGCAGTTCTTC
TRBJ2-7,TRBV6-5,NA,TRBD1,CASSYSRQGANEQYF,TGTGCCAGCAGTTACTCCCGCCAGGGGGCTAACGAGCAGTACTTC
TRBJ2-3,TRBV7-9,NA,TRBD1,CASRTGDTQYF,TGTGCCAGCAGGACAGGGGATACGCAGTATTTT
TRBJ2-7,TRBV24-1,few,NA,CAKRTRRPSLGYEQYF,TGTGCCAAAAGGACTCGTAGGCCTTCTTTGGGCTACGAGCAGTACTTC
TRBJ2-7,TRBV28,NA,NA,CASSIPRAPYEQYF,TGTGCCAGCAGCATTCCCAGGGCCCCCTACGAGCAGTACTTC
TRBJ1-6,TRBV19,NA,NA,CASSIGQNNSPLHF,TGTGCCAGTAGTATCGGACAGAATAATTCACCCCTCCACTTT
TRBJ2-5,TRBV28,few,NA,CASSSNGWDRAGGTQYF,TGTGCCAGCAGTTCCAACGGCTGGGACAGGGCGGGGGGGACCCAGTACTTC